Listed below are T cell receptor beta chains from one sample, sequenced in a study of radiation and T cells in renal cell carcinoma. The repertoire was sequenced with immunoSEQ multiplex PCR; TCRdb's copy has only in-frame clones and lacks some. The sample lists around 86,000 clones, about 86% occurring once. This specimen was blood, taken from a patient whose treatment included radiotherapy and nephrectomy. All receptors come from a woman aged 45-59 years with renal cell carcinoma. Both conserved end residues are part of each CDR3. A D gene is named only where the DNA matches it firmly. A row's size may be missing; if present it is once, few, many or a size class.

cdr3_aa cdr3_nt v_call clone_size j_call d_call
CASSQPGSLSNEQFF TGTGCCAGCAGCCAACCGGGTAGCCTTTCCAATGAGCAGTTCTTC TRBV4-2 - TRBJ2-1 -
CASSLGDYGYTF TGTGCCAGCAGTTTGGGGGACTATGGCTACACCTTC TRBV28 - TRBJ1-2 -
CASSKVPPGLVMMGSYNEQFF TGTGCCAGCAGCAAGGTCCCCCCCGGGCTAGTTATGATGGGCTCCTACAATGAGCAGTTCTTC TRBV21-1 - TRBJ2-1 -
CAATLSSYEQYF TGTGCCGCAACATTAAGCTCCTACGAGCAGTACTTC TRBV15 - TRBJ2-7 -
CASSRAANSPLHF TGTGCCAGCAGTCGGGCAGCTAATTCACCCCTCCACTTT TRBV25-1 - TRBJ1-6 -
CAISEGLAGGYEQYF TGTGCCATCAGTGAAGGACTAGCGGGAGGTTACGAGCAGTACTTC TRBV10-3 - TRBJ2-7 TRBD2
CASSFRGREQYF TGTGCCAGCAGCTTTAGGGGACGGGAGCAGTACTTC TRBV5-4 few TRBJ2-7 -
CASSLPRGRPANYGYTF TGTGCCAGCAGTTTACCCCGCGGACGGCCCGCTAACTATGGCTACACCTTC TRBV25-1 - TRBJ1-2 -
CASSPYRGGEQYF TGTGCCAGCAGTCCTTACAGGGGAGGCGAGCAGTACTTC TRBV6-5 - TRBJ2-7 -
CASSSPTAQGTQYF TGTGCCAGCAGCTCGCCGACGGCTCAAGGGACCCAGTACTTC TRBV5-4 once TRBJ2-5 -
CASSLGGTDTQYF TGTGCCAGCAGCTTGGGGGGCACAGATACGCAGTATTTT TRBV7-6 - TRBJ2-3 -
CASSASSGAVAGELFF TGTGCCAGCAGCGCCTCTTCCGGGGCGGTGGCCGGGGAGCTGTTTTTT TRBV9 - TRBJ2-2 -
CASSDSRKGYGYTF TGTGCCAGCAGTGATTCGAGGAAAGGCTATGGCTACACCTTC TRBV2 once TRBJ1-2 -
CASSGGGQNTEAFF TGTGCCAGCAGCGGGGGTGGGCAGAACACTGAAGCTTTCTTT TRBV7-8 - TRBJ1-1 -
CASSSRTGLYEQYF TGTGCCAGCAGTTCCCGGACAGGGCTCTACGAGCAGTACTTC TRBV2 - TRBJ2-7 TRBD1
CASSYSTGGAETQYF TGTGCCAGCAGTTACTCTACGGGGGGGGCGGAGACCCAGTACTTC TRBV6-5 - TRBJ2-5 TRBD2
CASSYTRTENTEAFF TGTGCCAGCAGTTATACCCGGACAGAGAACACTGAAGCTTTCTTT TRBV6-5 - TRBJ1-1 -
CASSGPGTHNEQFF TGTGCCAGCAGCGGCCCCGGGACTCACAATGAGCAGTTCTTC TRBV9 - TRBJ2-1 -
CASSVAVSTYTQYF TGTGCCAGCAGCGTAGCTGTTAGCACCTATACGCAGTATTTT TRBV9 - TRBJ2-3 -
CASSYAETDSNQPQHF TGTGCCAGCAGTTACGCGGAAACAGACAGCAATCAGCCCCAGCATTTT TRBV6-6 - TRBJ1-5 -
CASSDPASGSYNEQFF TGTGCCAGCAGTGATCCCGCTAGCGGGAGCTACAATGAGCAGTTCTTC TRBV25-1 - TRBJ2-1 TRBD2
CASGEQGRQPQHF TGTGCCAGCGGGGAACAGGGGAGGCAGCCCCAGCATTTT TRBV6-5 - TRBJ1-5 TRBD1
CASQRGTNEKLFF TGTGCCAGCCAACGGGGGACTAATGAAAAACTGTTTTTT TRBV7-2 - TRBJ1-4 -
CASSINPLVTDTQYF TGTGCCAGTAGTATAAACCCACTAGTAACAGATACGCAGTATTTT TRBV19 - TRBJ2-3 -
CASSLAGLKLAGYNEQFF TGCGCCAGCAGCTTGGCCGGTTTAAAACTAGCGGGTTACAATGAGCAGTTCTTC TRBV5-1 - TRBJ2-1 TRBD2
CASSLISGRNQPQHF TGTGCCAGCAGTTTAATTTCCGGGCGGAATCAGCCCCAGCATTTT TRBV28 - TRBJ1-5 -
CASSQGDRNTGELFF TGTGCCAGCAGCCAGGGGGACAGGAACACCGGGGAGCTGTTTTTT TRBV7-2 - TRBJ2-2 TRBD1
CASSPSGETSYEQYF TGTGCCAGCTCACCAAGCGGGGAAACATCCTACGAGCAGTACTTC TRBV18 once TRBJ2-7 TRBD2
CASFGNEQFF TGTGCCAGTTTTGGCAATGAGCAGTTCTTC TRBV6-6 - TRBJ2-1 -
CASSDPYRGGDPDTQYF TGTGCCAGCAGTGACCCCTACAGGGGGGGAGATCCAGATACGCAGTATTTT TRBV6-1 - TRBJ2-3 -
CSATRQEGEAFF TGCAGCGCAACCCGACAGGAAGGCGAAGCTTTCTTT TRBV29-1 - TRBJ1-1 -
CASSLGPEGTQYF TGCGCCAGCAGCTTGGGGCCTGAGGGGACCCAGTACTTC TRBV5-1 - TRBJ2-5 -
CASSSPSTGRRAFF TGTGCCAGCAGTTCGCCGTCGACAGGGAGGAGGGCTTTCTTT TRBV28 - TRBJ1-1 TRBD1
CASRWTDIGEQFF TGTGCCAGCAGATGGACAGACATCGGTGAGCAGTTCTTC TRBV6-1 once TRBJ2-1 -
CASSVAGASTGELFF TGTGCCAGCAGCGTAGCAGGGGCGAGCACCGGGGAGCTGTTTTTT TRBV9 - TRBJ2-2 -
CASSLATGGGELFF TGTGCCAGCAGTTTGGCGACAGGCGGCGGGGAGCTGTTTTTT TRBV27 once TRBJ2-2 -
CASSLGTDEKLFF TGTGCCAGCAGCTTGGGGACTGATGAAAAACTGTTTTTT TRBV5-6 - TRBJ1-4 -
CASSLDRANTEAFF TGCGCCAGCAGCTTGGACAGAGCGAACACTGAAGCTTTCTTT TRBV5-1 - TRBJ1-1 -
CASSLMGAHEQFF TGTGCCAGCAGCTTAATGGGGGCTCATGAGCAGTTCTTC TRBV7-6 - TRBJ2-1 -
CASSFRAHERLGSPLHF TGTGCCAGCAGCTTCCGGGCCCACGAACGATTAGGCTCACCCCTCCACTTT TRBV5-6 - TRBJ1-6 -
CASSRTGGNSPLHF TGTGCCAGCAGTAGGACAGGGGGTAATTCACCCCTCCACTTT TRBV6-5 - TRBJ1-6 TRBD1
CASSLTRPGQGGEKLFF TGTGCCAGCAGCTTAACGAGACCGGGACAGGGGGGTGAAAAACTGTTTTTT TRBV5-4 - TRBJ1-4 TRBD1
CASSRGAELASEQYF TGTGCCAGCAGCCGAGGGGCCGAACTAGCCTCCGAGCAGTACTTC TRBV9 once TRBJ2-7 -
CASSIVSGSSYEQYF TGTGCCAGTAGTATAGTTAGCGGGAGTTCCTACGAGCAGTACTTC TRBV19 - TRBJ2-7 TRBD2
CAGSILLSPGEIGYTF TGTGCCGGATCCATCCTTTTGTCCCCCGGAGAAATCGGCTACACCTTC TRBV27 - TRBJ1-2 -
CASSQDPPGDSADTQYF TGCGCCAGCAGCCAAGATCCCCCAGGGGACTCCGCAGATACGCAGTATTTT TRBV4-3 - TRBJ2-3 -
CASRASGTVNTEAFF TGTGCCAGCAGAGCCTCCGGGACAGTCAACACTGAAGCTTTCTTT TRBV6-4 - TRBJ1-1 TRBD1
CASSIGLAGSEQYF TGTGCCAGCAGCATAGGACTAGCGGGTAGCGAGCAGTACTTC TRBV7-9 - TRBJ2-7 TRBD2
CASSRPDREAEQYF TGCGCCAGCAGCCGACCGGACAGGGAGGCCGAGCAGTACTTC TRBV4-1 - TRBJ2-7 TRBD1
CSVDGGYGYGYTF TGCAGCGTGGATGGGGGGTATGGCTATGGCTACACCTTC TRBV29-1 - TRBJ1-2 -
CASSRQGLTEAFF TGTGCCAGCAGCCGACAGGGTCTAACTGAAGCTTTCTTT TRBV7-9 few TRBJ1-1 TRBD1
CASSVDPEVGQYF TGTGCCAGCAGCGTAGACCCCGAGGTTGGGCAGTATTTT TRBV9 - TRBJ2-3 -
CASRYLSAGGELFF TGTGCCAGCAGATACCTTAGCGCGGGCGGGGAGCTGTTTTTT TRBV6-6 once TRBJ2-2 -
CASSLTTTGNTIYF TGCGCCAGCAGCCTGACGACTACAGGAAACACCATATATTTT TRBV5-1 once TRBJ1-3 -
CASSYRTGNYGYTF TGTGCCAGCAGTTACCGGACAGGGAACTATGGCTACACCTTC TRBV6-5 - TRBJ1-2 TRBD1
CASSYSGTGIYGYTF TGTGCCAGCAGCTACTCGGGAACAGGGATCTATGGCTACACCTTC TRBV7-9 - TRBJ1-2 -
CASNGEIYGYTF TGTGCCAGTAACGGAGAAATTTATGGCTACACCTTC TRBV19 - TRBJ1-2 -
CASSTSGASETQYF TGTGCCAGCAGCACTAGCGGGGCCTCCGAGACCCAGTACTTC TRBV7-2 - TRBJ2-5 TRBD2
CASSKEGRTDYGYTF TGTGCCAGCTCAAAGGAGGGACGGACTGACTATGGCTACACCTTC TRBV18 - TRBJ1-2 -